These 10 T cell receptor beta chains came from one sample sequenced in a study of Graves' ophthalmopathy and Graves' hyperthyroidism. RNA transcripts were the template, and TCR beta CDR3 regions were amplified from them. First-round RT-PCR relied on HTBI primers, and a second-round multiplex PCR came next. TCRdb independently ran MiXCR on the multiplex PCR reads; one entry per CDR3 protein. The table shows a few hundred thousand distinct CDR3 sequences, with approximately 17% occurring only once. Sequenced input: peripheral blood. These receptors were taken from an adult woman with stable Graves' hyperthyroidism.

This clonotype was seen many times. The chain carries TRBV20-1 and TRBJ1-2; D unresolved. The germline V gene has CDR1 DFQATT and CDR2 SNEGSKA (reference sequence). This CDR3 is built from 14 residues. The ends were cut back, 4 bases at V and 1 base at J, with 13 bases in the middle. CDR3 nucleotides: TGCAGTGCTACCCTACCCGGGAGTAACTATGGCTACACCTTC. Its translation is CSATLPGSNYGYTF.

This clonotype was seen ten or more times. The V gene is TRBV4-1, the J gene TRBJ1-5; possible D gene TRBD1, 5 bases. Looked up from germline, CDR1 is MGHRA and CDR2 is YSYEKL. V lost 2 bases and J lost 3, with 11 bases in between. CDR3 length: 15 amino acids. The CDR3 spells CASSQQDRNNQPQHF. The CDR3 bases are TGCGCCAGCAGCCAACAAGACAGAAACAATCAGCCCCAGCATTTT.

This clonotype was found many times. The chain is built from TRBV20-1 and TRBJ2-7; D uncertain. Germline CDR1 and CDR2: DFQATT and SNEGSKA (reference sequence). Trimming took off 0 bases at V and 3 bases at J, with 9 bases between the two ends. This CDR3 is 13 amino acids long. Here the CDR3 DNA reads TGCAGTGCTAGAGACAGCCGGAACTACGAGCAGTACTTC. Encoded protein: CSARDSRNYEQYF.

The sample holds many counts of this clonotype. V and J are TRBV30 and TRBJ2-2, with TRBD1 matching over 7 bases. There are 16 residues in the CDR3. Germline V lookup: CDR1 GTSNPN, CDR2 SVGIG (reference sequence). J was trimmed by 1 base and V by 3 bases; bases with no gene match: 8. The CDR3 loop is CAWSVWDRGNTGELFF. DNA for the CDR3: TGTGCCTGGAGCGTATGGGACAGAGGGAACACCGGGGAGCTGTTTTTT.

V and J are TRBV24-1 and TRBJ2-5; 9 nucleotides align to TRBD2. The ends lost 3 bases at V and 3 bases at J; junction bases unmatched: 4. The CDR3 has 15 residues. CDR1 and CDR2 (germline): KGHDR, SFDVKD. The DNA of the CDR3 is TGTGCCACCAGTGATCCCCTAGCGGGAAAAGAGACCCAGTACTTC. Amino acids: CATSDPLAGKETQYF.

This clonotype was seen at least ten times. V and J are TRBV4-1 and TRBJ1-5, with D perhaps TRBD1 (6 bases). Trimming cost V 1 base and J 3 bases, with 13 bases left between them. This CDR3 comprises 16 residues. In germline, CDR1 is MGHRA, CDR2 YSYEKL. The CDR3 here is CASSQVSGVNNQPQHF. The CDR3 DNA reads as TGCGCCAGCAGCCAAGTATCAGGGGTTAACAATCAGCCCCAGCATTTT.

This clonotype was seen many times. The chain uses TRBV13 and TRBJ2-7; 7 positions agree with TRBD2. Germline V gives CDR1 PRHDT, CDR2 FYEKMQ (reference sequence). Unmatched junction bases numbered 7, after V lost 5 bases and J lost 3 bases. The CDR3 extends over 14 amino acids. The CDR3 coding sequence is TGTGCCAGCAGCCCTACCAGGGAGGGCTACGAGCAGTACTTC. Protein sequence: CASSPTREGYEQYF.

The chain carries TRBV12-3 or TRBV12-4 and TRBJ2-4; D uncertain. Trimming removed 6 bases from V and 0 bases from J, with 9 bases in between. CDR3 length: 14 residues. The CDR3 here is CASSRRVAKNIQYF. The CDR3 nucleotides are TGTGCCAGCAGCCGCAGAGTAGCCAAAAACATTCAGTACTTC.

This clonotype was seen repeatedly, ten times or more. The V call is TRBV29-1, the J call TRBJ2-5, with TRBD2 matching over 9 bases. There are 15 residues in the CDR3. Per germline, CDR1 SQVTM and CDR2 ANQGSEA. V shed 1 base, J shed 5 bases, and the junction held 8 bases outside the gene matches. CDR3 sequence: CSVEGGGLAFETQYF. Written as DNA, the CDR3 is TGCAGCGTTGAAGGAGGGGGACTAGCTTTTGAGACCCAGTACTTC.

The rearrangement uses TRBV12-3 or TRBV12-4 and TRBJ2-7; D might be TRBD2 (6 bases). CDR3 length equals 14 residues. Between the trimmed V and J ends, which lost 5 bases and 5 bases, there was a span of 16 bases. Written as DNA, the CDR3 is TGTGCCAGCAGTGCCGGGACTCAAGGGGACGAGCAGTACTTC. Its translation is CASSAGTQGDEQYF.